The 25 T cell receptor beta chains below all came from one sample that was sequenced in a study of blood T cells in healthy people across ages. Alongside a J-beta primer mix, a sample-barcoded 5' primer served in a second PCR lasting roughly 6 to 11 cycles. TCRdb independently ran MiXCR on the 5' RACE reads; one entry per CDR3 protein. The sample has hundreds of thousands of distinct CDR3 sequences, 29% seen once. The sample was blood. The receptors were sampled from an elderly woman in good health.

This clonotype was seen at least ten times. The rearrangement joins TRBV7-2 to TRBJ2-5; TRBD2 agrees at 12 bases. Germline V CDR1 and CDR2: SGHTA, FQGNSA. Trimming removed 2 bases from V and 2 bases from J; junction bases left unmatched: 12. The CDR3 length is 19 residues. The CDR3 nucleotides are TGTGCCAGCAGCTTATGGGGCGGGGCTAGCGGGGGGGATCAAGAGACCCAGTACTTC. Translating gives CASSLWGGASGGDQETQYF.

This clonotype was picked up many times. The J gene is TRBJ2-5, the V gene TRBV6-1, with TRBD2 matching over 9 bases. V shed 0 bases, J shed 5 bases, and the junction held 7 bases outside the gene matches. Germline V CDR1 and CDR2: MNHNS, SASEGT. This CDR3 has 16 residues. DNA for the CDR3: TGTGCCAGCAGTGAAGCCTTGCGGGGGGGCTTGGAGACCCAGTACTTC. Its translation: CASSEALRGGLETQYF.

This clonotype was found many times. The CDR3 is CASSLLAGSYNEQYF. CDR3 DNA sequence: TGTGCCAGCAGCTTATTAGCGGGGTCCTACAATGAGCAGTACTTC. The chain couples TRBV7-9 to TRBJ2-1; 8 nucleotides agree with TRBD2. The DNA matches TRBJ2-7 better at its end, which makes the J call doubtful. Germline V gene lookup returns CDR1 SEHNR and CDR2 FQNEAQ (reference sequence). This CDR3 has 15 amino acids.

The sample holds a few counts of this clonotype. The gene calls are TRBV7-2 and TRBJ1-4, with unresolved D. The V end lost 6 bases, the J end lost 11 bases, and 13 bases lay between the germline ends. Germline V gene lookup returns CDR1 SGHTA and CDR2 FQGNSA. The CDR3 is made up of 12 amino acids. CDR3 loop: CASSLRDGKLFF. In DNA form, the CDR3 reads TGTGCCAGCAGTCTTAGGGATGGGAAACTGTTTTTT.

This clonotype was counted only a few times. This chain uses TRBV14 with TRBJ2-7; TRBD1 might be the D (5 bases). The length of the CDR3 is 13 residues. Germline V CDR1 and CDR2: SGHDN, FVKESK. V lost 4 bases and J 12 bases, leaving 19 bases between the germline ends. The CDR3 is CASSRSKGLRSYF. CDR3 sequence (DNA): TGTGCCAGCAGCCGGAGCAAGGGGCTTCGATCGTACTTC.

Only a few counts were recorded for this clonotype. This chain links TRBV5-1 with TRBJ2-4; unclear D gene. The V and J ends lost 5 bases and 2 bases respectively, with 14 bases between them. The CDR3 consists of 15 residues. Germline V gene lookup returns CDR1 SGHRS and CDR2 YFSETQ. The CDR3 DNA reads TGCGCCAGCAGTTTAAATCTGTCTCCCAAAAACATTCAGTACTTC. This gives the protein CASSLNLSPKNIQYF. The full variable domain, rest sourced from reference TRBV5-1 and TRBJ2-4, is KAGVTQTPRYLIKTRGQQVTLSCSPISGHRSVSWYQQTPGQGLQFLFEYFSETQRNKGNFPGRFSGRQFSNSRSEMNVSTLELGDSALYLCASSLNLSPKNIQYFGAGTRLSVL.

The rearrangement links TRBV6-5 to TRBJ2-7; 12 nucleotides match TRBD1. Germline CDR1 and CDR2: MNHEY and SVGAGI. The CDR3 has 14 residues. Trimming cost V 6 bases and J 6 bases; bases outside gene matches: 6. This chain's CDR3 is CASRQPGQGAEQYF. Here the CDR3 DNA reads TGTGCCAGCAGACAACCGGGACAGGGGGCCGAGCAGTACTTC.

Details on this clonotype: One base away lies a much larger clone, so this may be a sequencing read error. The chain joins TRBV14 to TRBJ2-7; 7 bases match TRBD1. The V gene's germline CDR1 is SGHDN and CDR2 FVKESK. J lost 1 base, V lost 10 bases, and 7 bases had no gene match. The CDR3 consists of 13 residues. CDR3 protein: CANQGDSSYEQYF. The CDR3 DNA follows: TGTGCCAACCAAGGGGACAGTTCCTACGAGCAGTACTTC.

This clonotype occurred a few times. V is TRBV15 and J is TRBJ2-5; perhaps D is TRBD1 or TRBD2 (5 bases each). V lost 5 bases, J lost 2 bases, and 12 bases lay in between. Germline CDR1 and CDR2: LNHNV and YYDKDF (reference sequence). The length of the CDR3 is 14 residues. CDR3 protein: CATSGGTGQETQYF. Written as DNA, the CDR3 is TGTGCCACCAGCGGAGGAACAGGTCAAGAGACCCAGTACTTC.

The genes are TRBV2 and TRBJ1-4; D is unresolved. CDR1 and CDR2 from the germline V gene are SNHLY and FYNNEI. This CDR3 has 12 amino acids. Trimming stripped 8 bases from V and 8 bases from J, with 12 bases between. The DNA for the CDR3 is TGTGCCAGCTCGAATGGGGAGGAAAAACTGTTTTTT. Its translation: CASSNGEEKLFF.

This clonotype has more than one count but fewer than ten. The CDR3 nucleotides are TGTGCCAGCGGCTCGGGACAGAGGCACACTGAAGCTTTCTTT. It codes for CASGSGQRHTEAFF. This sequence joins TRBV7-2 and TRBJ1-1, with 7 bases that match TRBD1. V shed 8 bases and J 3 bases; nucleotides not matched to a gene: 9. The germline gives CDR1 SGHTA, CDR2 FQGNSA. The CDR3 has 14 residues.

J is TRBJ2-1 and V is TRBV10-1; tentatively, D is TRBD2 (7 bases). Trimming shortened V by 0 bases and J by 7 bases, and 10 bases separated the two germline ends. This CDR3 has 14 residues. The germline V gene encodes CDR1 WNHNN and CDR2 SYGVQD (reference sequence). Written as DNA, the CDR3 is TGCGCCAGCAGTGAGTCGGGGGGGCCGAATGAGCAGTTCTTC. Translating it yields CASSESGGPNEQFF.

This clonotype came up many times. The chain couples TRBV12-3 or TRBV12-4 to TRBJ2-5; maybe TRBD1 (6 bases). The ends were cut back, 6 bases at V and 6 bases at J, with 14 bases in the middle. The CDR3 loop spans 13 amino acids. The CDR3 region is CASSRGWGQTQYF. The CDR3 nucleotides are TGTGCCAGCAGCCGGGGATGGGGGCAGACCCAGTACTTC.

This clonotype was observed at least ten times. The V and J genes are TRBV30 and TRBJ1-2; 7 nucleotides line up with TRBD1. The CDR3 is 13 residues long. Losses at the gene ends were 0 bases for V and 4 bases for J; bases not matched to a gene: 2. Germline-derived CDR1 and CDR2 are GTSNPN and SVGIG (reference sequence). The CDR3 loop reads CAWSVQGIYGYTF. CDR3 in DNA: TGTGCCTGGAGTGTACAGGGGATCTATGGCTACACCTTC.

The sample holds many counts of this clonotype. The CDR3 DNA sequence: TGCAGTGCGCCGGAAGGGTGGAATGGCTACACCTTC. This translates into CSAPEGWNGYTF. V and J are TRBV20-1 and TRBJ1-2; D is uncertain. Between the trimmed V and J ends, which lost 6 bases and 6 bases, there was a span of 14 bases. The CDR3 loop spans 12 amino acids. CDR1 and CDR2 (germline): DFQATT, SNEGSKA (reference sequence).

This clonotype has only a few counts. The rearrangement joins TRBV6-6 to TRBJ2-2; TRBD1 aligns across 7 bases. This CDR3 spans 16 amino acids. Germline CDR1 and CDR2: MNHNY and SVGAGI (reference sequence). V lost 2 bases and J lost 1; bases outside the gene matches: 4. CDR3 residues: CASSYPTGRNTGELFF. The CDR3 region has the DNA TGTGCCAGCAGTTACCCGACAGGGAGGAACACCGGGGAGCTGTTTTTT.

The chain joins TRBV7-9 to TRBJ2-5, with TRBD1 matching over 7 bases. The germline V gene has CDR1 SEHNR and CDR2 FQNEAQ (reference sequence). CDR3 length: 14 amino acids. V gave up 4 bases and J gave up 7 bases; unmatched junction bases: 9. This CDR3 is CASSSETGLGTQYF. In DNA form, the CDR3 reads TGTGCCAGCAGCTCGGAGACAGGGCTGGGGACCCAGTACTTC.

In this sample, this clonotype turned up a few times. The genes are TRBV7-2 and TRBJ2-7; 12 bases are a match to TRBD2. J lost 7 bases, V lost 7 bases, and 11 bases had no gene match. CDR1 is SGHTA, CDR2 FQGNSA, per germline. This CDR3 is 15 amino acids long. The CDR3 bases are TGTGCCAGCAACCCTAGCGGGGGGGCGATGAATGAGCAGTACTTC. It is translated as CASNPSGGAMNEQYF.

This clonotype was seen a handful of times. An end of the junction does not agree with germline; a read error may underlie this. This chain uses TRBV4-3 with TRBJ1-2; tentative D call: TRBD1 (6 bases). There are 15 residues in the CDR3. Germline loops: CDR1 LGHNA, CDR2 YSLEER. CDR3 in amino acids: CASGQDTGNYYGYTF. CDR3 nucleotide sequence: TGCGCCAGCGGCCAAGATACAGGGAACTACTATGGCTACACCTTC.

In this sample, this clonotype turned up a few times. The rearrangement uses TRBV5-6 and TRBJ2-2; D possibly corresponds to TRBD1 (5 bases). Trimming took off 4 bases at V and 1 base at J, with 11 bases between the two ends. The CDR3 is 15 amino acids. From germline, CDR1 is SGHDT and CDR2 YYEEEE. The CDR3 nucleotides read TGTGCCAGCAGCACCCGGACATGGAACACCGGGGAGCTGTTTTTT. Amino acid sequence: CASSTRTWNTGELFF.

This clonotype was seen at least ten times. The V and J genes are TRBV5-1 and TRBJ1-2, with a possible D match to TRBD1 (5 bases). Germline loops: CDR1 SGHRS, CDR2 YFSETQ. The CDR3 is 13 residues long. V shed 3 bases and J shed 4 bases, with 10 bases lying between them. The CDR3 region is CASSSDSSYGYTF. The CDR3 nucleotides are TGCGCCAGCAGCTCAGACAGCAGCTATGGCTACACCTTC.

This clonotype was observed many times. The rearrangement uses TRBV18 and TRBJ2-2; D remains ambiguous. This CDR3 is 12 amino acids long. CDR1 is KGHSH, CDR2 LQKENI, per germline. V gave up 8 bases and J gave up 5 bases, with 9 bases separating them. DNA for the CDR3: TGTGCCAGCAGCCCTAGGACCGGGGAGCTGTTTTTT. It codes for CASSPRTGELFF.

In its sample, this clonotype was seen a few times. This may stem from a read error, because a much larger clone lies one nucleotide away. This CDR3 reads CSAQSRPGDTQYF. The DNA for the CDR3 is TGCAGTGCTCAATCCCGGCCGGGAGATACGCAGTATTTT. The rearrangement joins TRBV20-1 to TRBJ2-3; D is unresolved. The germline V gene encodes CDR1 DFQATT and CDR2 SNEGSKA (reference sequence). V was trimmed by 5 bases and J by 5 bases, leaving 14 bases between them. CDR3 length: 13 amino acids.

J is TRBJ1-3 and V is TRBV6-6; D unresolved. Germline values: CDR1 MNHNY, CDR2 SVGAGI (reference sequence). This CDR3 region has 15 residues. V was clipped by 0 bases and J by 1 base, with 7 bases between them. The CDR3 region is CASSYSVLSGNTIYF. DNA of the CDR3: TGTGCCAGCAGTTACTCAGTATTGTCTGGAAACACCATATATTTT.

This clonotype was counted at least ten times. J is TRBJ2-3 and V is TRBV6-1; TRBD2 matches 8 bases. Trimming removed 5 bases from V and 5 bases from J; junction bases left unmatched: 6. This CDR3 has 14 amino acids. Germline V CDR1 and CDR2: MNHNS, SASEGT. CDR3 region: CASSPGGMGDTQYF. As DNA, the CDR3 is TGTGCCAGCAGTCCGGGAGGGATGGGAGATACGCAGTATTTT.